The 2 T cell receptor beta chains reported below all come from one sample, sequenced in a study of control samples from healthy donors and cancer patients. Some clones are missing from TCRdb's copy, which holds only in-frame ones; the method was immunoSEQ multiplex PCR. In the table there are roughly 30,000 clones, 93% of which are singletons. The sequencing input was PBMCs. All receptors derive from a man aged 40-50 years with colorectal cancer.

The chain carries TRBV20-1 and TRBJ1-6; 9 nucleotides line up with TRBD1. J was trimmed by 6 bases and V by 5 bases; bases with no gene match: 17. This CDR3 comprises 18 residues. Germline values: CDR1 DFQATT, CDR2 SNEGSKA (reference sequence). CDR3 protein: CSARDANRDRAFNSPLHF. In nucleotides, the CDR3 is TGCAGTGCTCGTGATGCCAACCGGGACAGGGCTTTTAATTCACCCCTCCACTTT.

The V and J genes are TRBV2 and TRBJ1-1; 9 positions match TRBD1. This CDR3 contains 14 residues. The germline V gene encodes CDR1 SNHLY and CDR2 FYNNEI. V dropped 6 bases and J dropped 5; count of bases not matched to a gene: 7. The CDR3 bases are TGTGCCAGCAGGGGACAGGGCGAGGGGACTGAAGCTTTCTTT. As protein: CASRGQGEGTEAFF.